This is a list of T cell receptor beta chains from one sample in a study of T cells in Graves' hyperthyroidism and ophthalmopathy. TCRdb reanalysed the multiplex PCR reads using MiXCR and keeps one entry per CDR3 protein. The sample holds tens of thousands of distinct CDR3 sequences; roughly 50% are singletons and the top ten take about 35%. Sequencing was performed on peripheral blood or thyroid tissue (not recorded which). These receptors came from a man aged 18 to 30 with Graves' hyperthyroidism. Both conserved end residues are part of each CDR3. The order of the fields is clone size, V gene, J gene, D gene, CDR3 DNA, CDR3 protein. The D gene is left open where the match is weak. Clone size is not always given. Where it is, it says once, few, many or a class for expanded clones.

clone_size: -
v_call: TRBV7-6
j_call: TRBJ1-4
d_call: -
cdr3_nt: TGTGCTCCCCCAAAGGCTAATGAAAAACTGTTTTTT
cdr3_aa: CAPPKANEKLFF

clone_size: many
v_call: TRBV20-1
j_call: TRBJ2-7
d_call: TRBD1
cdr3_nt: TGCAGTGCAGTACCGGGACAGGGGGCCAACGAGCAGTACTTC
cdr3_aa: CSAVPGQGANEQYF

clone_size: -
v_call: TRBV11-2
j_call: TRBJ2-7
d_call: TRBD1
cdr3_nt: TGTGCCAGCAGCTTAGTTGGCCAGGGGGACGAGCAGTACTTC
cdr3_aa: CASSLVGQGDEQYF

clone_size: -
v_call: TRBV5-6
j_call: TRBJ2-6
d_call: TRBD1
cdr3_nt: TGTGCCAGCAGTTTACCTACTACATCGGACGTACCGGGACAGGGGGCGCTTGGGGCCAACGTCCTGACTTTC
cdr3_aa: CASSLPTTSDVPGQGALGANVLTF

clone_size: -
v_call: TRBV20-1
j_call: TRBJ2-7
d_call: TRBD1
cdr3_nt: TGCAGTGCTTGGACAGGGGGCGCCGAGCAGTACTTC
cdr3_aa: CSAWTGGAEQYF

clone_size: -
v_call: TRBV29-1
j_call: TRBJ2-5
d_call: -
cdr3_nt: TGCAGCGTAGGCCCGGGGGAGACCCAGTACTTC
cdr3_aa: CSVGPGETQYF

clone_size: once
v_call: TRBV15
j_call: TRBJ1-1
d_call: -
cdr3_nt: TGTGCCGCCAGCAGCCCCCGAGGGATTGAAGCTTTCTTT
cdr3_aa: CAASSPRGIEAFF

clone_size: -
v_call: TRBV15
j_call: TRBJ2-7
d_call: TRBD1
cdr3_nt: TGTGCCACCAGCAGCGGACAGGCGCGTAGGTCCGAGCAGTACTTC
cdr3_aa: CATSSGQARRSEQYF

clone_size: many
v_call: TRBV6-1
j_call: TRBJ1-5
d_call: -
cdr3_nt: TGTGCCAGCAGTGAATACATCGGGGACCATCAGCCCCAGCATTTT
cdr3_aa: CASSEYIGDHQPQHF

clone_size: -
v_call: TRBV10-3
j_call: TRBJ2-7
d_call: TRBD2
cdr3_nt: TGTGCCATCAGTGAGTCGATGACTAGCGGACTGAACTCCTACGAGCAGTACTTC
cdr3_aa: CAISESMTSGLNSYEQYF

clone_size: many
v_call: TRBV7-3
j_call: TRBJ1-1
d_call: -
cdr3_nt: TGTGCCAGCGGGAGGCAGGCGAACACTGAAGCTTTCTTT
cdr3_aa: CASGRQANTEAFF

clone_size: -
v_call: TRBV5-1
j_call: TRBJ1-2
d_call: TRBD1
cdr3_nt: TGCGCCAGCAGCTTGATGCCGGGACAGCACTATGGCTACACCTTC
cdr3_aa: CASSLMPGQHYGYTF

clone_size: -
v_call: TRBV9
j_call: TRBJ1-5
d_call: TRBD1
cdr3_nt: TGTGCCAGCAGAAACAGGGGCCACAATCAGCCCCAGCATTTT
cdr3_aa: CASRNRGHNQPQHF

clone_size: few
v_call: TRBV7-9
j_call: TRBJ1-5
d_call: -
cdr3_nt: TGTGCCAGCAGCTTGGGGACGGTCAATCAGCCCCAGCATTTT
cdr3_aa: CASSLGTVNQPQHF

clone_size: many
v_call: TRBV7-2
j_call: TRBJ2-5
d_call: TRBD2
cdr3_nt: TGTGCCAGCAGCTTTTGGGGCGGGGGACGACACCAAGAGACCCAGTACTTC
cdr3_aa: CASSFWGGGRHQETQYF

clone_size: -
v_call: TRBV2
j_call: TRBJ1-2
d_call: -
cdr3_nt: TGTGCCAGCAGTGACATCGGGATATTACGCTATGGCTACACCTTC
cdr3_aa: CASSDIGILRYGYTF

clone_size: many
v_call: TRBV11-2
j_call: TRBJ2-7
d_call: TRBD2
cdr3_nt: TGTGCCAGCAGCCTTTGGGGGAGCGGGAGGGGGGACGAGCAGTACTTC
cdr3_aa: CASSLWGSGRGDEQYF

clone_size: -
v_call: TRBV15
j_call: TRBJ2-5
d_call: -
cdr3_nt: TGTGCCACGGGTGGGGCCGACCAAGAGACCCAGTACTTC
cdr3_aa: CATGGADQETQYF

clone_size: -
v_call: TRBV6-1
j_call: TRBJ1-3
d_call: -
cdr3_nt: TGTGCCAGCAGTGAAGCGCTCCTTTCGACAGACTCCATATATTTT
cdr3_aa: CASSEALLSTDSIYF